Listed here are 10 T cell receptor beta chains from one sample, sequenced in a study of T cells in Graves' hyperthyroidism and ophthalmopathy. RNA transcripts served as the template for amplifying TCR beta CDR3 regions. The study used the HTBI primer set for a first-round RT-PCR of the TCR CDR3. MiXCR, run by TCRdb on the multiplex PCR reads, gives a single entry per CDR3 protein. Of about 460,000 distinct CDR3 sequences listed, about 20% are singletons. The specimen was blood. The receptors come from a woman in her 70s with Graves' ophthalmopathy.

As regards this clonotype: Germline and junction disagree at one end, which may indicate a read error. This sequence joins TRBV9 and TRBJ1-5, with D unresolved. CDR1 SGDLS and CDR2 YYNGEE come from the germline V gene. The CDR3 totals 14 residues. The CDR3 here is CASSVDVSDQPQHF. The CDR3 nucleotides are TGTGCCAGCAGCGTAGATGTTAGCGATCAGCCCCAGCATTTT.

This clonotype appeared a few times. The rearrangement uses TRBV20-1 and TRBJ1-1, with a weak D call TRBD1 (6 bases). Trimming shortened V by 1 base and J by 1 base, and 7 bases separated the two germline ends. From germline, CDR1 is DFQATT and CDR2 SNEGSKA (reference sequence). This CDR3 is built from 13 residues. The CDR3 nucleotides are TGCAGTGCTAGAGTGGGGGCGAACACTGAAGCTTTCTTT. Protein product: CSARVGANTEAFF.

This clonotype was detected ten times or more. The genes are TRBV12-3 or TRBV12-4 and TRBJ1-2; D is perhaps TRBD1 (5 bases). CDR3 length equals 14 residues. Trimming took off 6 bases at V and 4 bases at J, with 15 bases between the two ends. The CDR3 here is CASSLSGGSYGYTF. For the CDR3, the DNA is TGTGCCAGCAGCCTCTCGGGGGGGAGCTATGGCTACACCTTC.

This clonotype appeared many times. This chain links TRBV6-1 with TRBJ1-5; perhaps TRBD1 as D (5 bases). Germline CDR1 is MNHNS and CDR2 is SASEGT. The CDR3 sequence is 16 residues long. Between the trimmed V and J ends, which lost 3 bases and 4 bases, there was a span of 16 bases. DNA for the CDR3: TGTGCCAGCAGTGAGAGGCAGGGATTGGGGAATCAGCCCCAGCATTTT. Translated, it gives CASSERQGLGNQPQHF.

This clonotype has a count of ten or more. In DNA, the CDR3 is TGCAGTCCGATATGGTACACTGAAGCTTTCTTT. Translated: CSPIWYTEAFF. This chain joins TRBV20-1 and TRBJ1-1; D is undetermined. With 8 bases removed from V and 3 bases from J, the gap between germline ends came to 10 bases. The CDR3 length is 11 residues. Germline-derived CDR1 and CDR2 are DFQATT and SNEGSKA (reference sequence).

This clonotype was recorded many times. The V gene is TRBV6-2 or TRBV6-3, the J gene TRBJ2-2; TRBD2 matches 8 bases. Germline assignment: CDR1 MNHEY and CDR2 SVGEGT. V lost 6 bases, J lost 7 bases, and 7 bases stayed unmatched. CDR3 length: 14 residues. CDR3 bases: TGTGCCAGCAGAAGGACTAGCCGGATCGGGGAGCTGTTTTTT. This codes for CASRRTSRIGELFF.

This clonotype was counted many times. This chain connects TRBV6-1 to TRBJ2-1, with 7 bases aligning to TRBD2. The germline CDR1 and CDR2 sequences are MNHNS and SASEGT. The V gene end was trimmed by 6 bases and the J gene end by 0 bases; junction bases not matched to a gene: 20. CDR3 size: 20 residues. CDR3: CASSPKASTLARGSYNEQFF. The CDR3 DNA sequence: TGTGCCAGCAGCCCGAAAGCTTCGACACTAGCGCGGGGCTCCTACAATGAGCAGTTCTTC.

There are many counts of this clonotype. CDR3 sequence: CASSLFSPTSGSVGETQYF. The CDR3 DNA follows: TGTGCCAGCAGCTTATTCAGCCCGACTAGCGGGAGTGTTGGAGAGACCCAGTACTTC. The chain joins TRBV7-8 to TRBJ2-5; TRBD2 aligns across 12 bases. The CDR3 is 19 amino acids. V lost 2 bases, J lost 4 bases, and 14 bases stayed unmatched. Germline V gene sequence: CDR1 SGHVS, CDR2 FQNEAQ.

This rearrangement joins TRBV2 to TRBJ1-6, with a possible D match to TRBD1 (6 bases). Trimming cost V 6 bases and J 9 bases, with 12 bases left between them. CDR1 SNHLY and CDR2 FYNNEI come from the germline V gene. This CDR3 comprises 13 residues. The CDR3 region is CASRGGGVSPLHF. In DNA form, the CDR3 reads TGTGCCAGCAGGGGAGGGGGAGTTTCACCCCTCCACTTT.

This clonotype came up a few times. J is TRBJ1-1 and V is TRBV3-1; maybe TRBD1 (6 bases). V shed 0 bases and J shed 5 bases, with 10 bases lying between them. Germline V gene lookup returns CDR1 LGHDT and CDR2 YNNKEL (reference sequence). This CDR3 comprises 14 residues. This chain's CDR3 is CASSQEGGLTEAFF. The CDR3 coding sequence is TGTGCCAGCAGCCAAGAGGGGGGGCTTACTGAAGCTTTCTTT.